The source of this T cell receptor (beta chain) is a study of technical replicates of blood from a handful of donors. V was pared by 6 bases and J by 0 bases, with 4 bases of the junction left unmatched. Germline V gene data show CDR1 as MNHNY and CDR2 as SVGAGI (reference sequence). The CDR3 contains 14 residues. The data were produced by immunoSEQ multiplex PCR, yet TCRdb's version contains in-frame clones alone and is incomplete. The sample yields 79,000 or so clones, about 92% seen once. The origin of this receptor is a human donor in good health. This rearrangement joins TRBV6-6 to TRBJ1-1; 7 bases fit TRBD1. Sequencing was performed on T cells isolated from PBMCs. The CDR3 loop reads CASRDRPLNTEAFF. CDR3 bases: TGTGCCAGCAGGGACAGGCCTTTGAACACTGAAGCTTTCTTT.